This TCR beta chain was observed in a study of blood T cells in healthy people across ages. Findings of the study overall: Researchers judged that diversity estimates from one million T cells fell short of true values. The recorded TCR beta diversity per million T cells decreased in a roughly linear manner with age.

Germline V gene lookup returns CDR1 SGHTA and CDR2 FQGNSA. V lost 1 base to trimming and J lost 6 bases, with 9 bases between them. The CDR3 runs to 13 residues. Together with a sample-barcoded 5' primer, a J-beta primer mix was included in a second PCR lasting 7 to 11 cycles. TCRdb analysed the 5' RACE reads with MiXCR anew, one entry per CDR3 protein. The sample contains more than 800,000 distinct CDR3 sequences, 35% to 55% of which appear only once. About this clonotype itself: Its antigen is unknown.

This chain connects TRBV7-2 to TRBJ1-2; tentative D call: TRBD1 (5 bases). The clonotype comes from a woman aged 55-69 years in good health. The specimen was blood. The CDR3 DNA sequence: TGTGCCAGCAGCTTAGGACAGAGGGATGGCTACACCTTC. Its protein product is CASSLGQRDGYTF.